The rows below give T cell receptor beta chains drawn from one sample of a study of regulatory T cells in long-lasting Graves disease. MiXCR was run by TCRdb on the multiplex PCR reads, yielding one entry per CDR3 protein. The sample has 300,000 to 400,000 distinct CDR3 sequences; 18% are singletons. The source material was peripheral blood mononuclear cells (PBMCs), sampled at new diagnosis, from a patient treated with antithyroid drugs. Every receptor here comes from a female donor with Graves disease. The CDR3 runs from the conserved cysteine through the conserved F or W. Each record gives: CDR3 DNA, CDR3 protein, V gene, clone size, D gene, CDR3 length, J gene. D genes are given only for firm matches. Rows may omit the clone size; those that give it use once, few, many or a size class.

cdr3_nt: TGTGCCAGCAGTTACGGGGGGACCACCGGGGAGCTGTTTTTT
cdr3_aa: CASSYGGTTGELFF
v_call: TRBV12-3/TRBV12-4
clone_size: many
d_call: TRBD2
cdr3_length: 14
j_call: TRBJ2-2

cdr3_nt: TGTGCCAGTAGTATAGAGGACAGGGACGAGCAGTACTTC
cdr3_aa: CASSIEDRDEQYF
v_call: TRBV19
clone_size: NA
d_call: TRBD1
cdr3_length: 13
j_call: TRBJ2-7

cdr3_nt: TGTGCCAGCAGACCGTCGGGACGGAAAGAGACCCAGTACTTC
cdr3_aa: CASRPSGRKETQYF
v_call: TRBV7-2
clone_size: few
d_call: NA
cdr3_length: 14
j_call: TRBJ2-5

cdr3_nt: TGTGCCAGTAGTTGGGCGACGGCGAGCTCCTACGAGCAGTACTTC
cdr3_aa: CASSWATASSYEQYF
v_call: TRBV19
clone_size: many
d_call: NA
cdr3_length: 15
j_call: TRBJ2-7

cdr3_nt: TGTGCCAGCAGTAAACGGGACGGAGACTATGGCTACACCTTC
cdr3_aa: CASSKRDGDYGYTF
v_call: TRBV27
clone_size: NA
d_call: NA
cdr3_length: 14
j_call: TRBJ1-2

cdr3_nt: TGTGCCAGCAGCTCCCAGGGGGCACTCGGCACCGGGGAGCTGTTTTTT
cdr3_aa: CASSSQGALGTGELFF
v_call: TRBV7-6
clone_size: NA
d_call: TRBD1
cdr3_length: 16
j_call: TRBJ2-2

cdr3_nt: TGTGCCAGTAGTATAGTAACGTACACTGAAGCTTTCTTT
cdr3_aa: CASSIVTYTEAFF
v_call: TRBV19
clone_size: many
d_call: NA
cdr3_length: 13
j_call: TRBJ1-1

cdr3_nt: TGTGCCAGCAGTTTGGTGCTCTCACCCTACGAGCAGTACTTC
cdr3_aa: CASSLVLSPYEQYF
v_call: TRBV11-3
clone_size: many
d_call: NA
cdr3_length: 14
j_call: TRBJ2-7

cdr3_nt: TGTGCCACCAGTGATCCCCGGGACCTCACAGATACGCAGTATTTT
cdr3_aa: CATSDPRDLTDTQYF
v_call: TRBV24-1
clone_size: many
d_call: NA
cdr3_length: 15
j_call: TRBJ2-3

cdr3_nt: TGTGCCAGCAGCCCGACTAGCGGGGGCCAAGAGACCCAGTACTTC
cdr3_aa: CASSPTSGGQETQYF
v_call: TRBV6-1
clone_size: NA
d_call: TRBD2
cdr3_length: 15
j_call: TRBJ2-5

cdr3_nt: TGTGCCAGCAGCCAAGGGGCCAGGGAGACCCAGTACTTC
cdr3_aa: CASSQGARETQYF
v_call: TRBV5-1
clone_size: many
d_call: NA
cdr3_length: 13
j_call: TRBJ2-5

cdr3_nt: TGTGCCACCAGCAGAGACCCGACTAGCGGGAGAGGGACAGATACGCAGTATTTT
cdr3_aa: CATSRDPTSGRGTDTQYF
v_call: TRBV15
clone_size: many
d_call: TRBD2
cdr3_length: 18
j_call: TRBJ2-3

cdr3_nt: TGCAGTGCTAGAGGGAGGAGCGGGAACGTGAACGAGCAGTACTTC
cdr3_aa: CSARGRSGNVNEQYF
v_call: TRBV20-1
clone_size: many
d_call: TRBD2
cdr3_length: 15
j_call: TRBJ2-7

cdr3_nt: TGTGCCAGCAGTGCTGCAGCGGGACTAGCGACTGATACGCAGTATTTT
cdr3_aa: CASSAAAGLATDTQYF
v_call: TRBV7-9
clone_size: many
d_call: TRBD2
cdr3_length: 16
j_call: TRBJ2-3

cdr3_nt: TGTGCCTGGGGAGAAGCTTTCTTT
cdr3_aa: CAWGEAFF
v_call: TRBV30
clone_size: many
d_call: NA
cdr3_length: 8
j_call: TRBJ1-1

cdr3_nt: TGTGCCTGGAGTGCCGGTCCGACAACCTTAGATACGCAGTATTTT
cdr3_aa: CAWSAGPTTLDTQYF
v_call: TRBV30
clone_size: NA
d_call: NA
cdr3_length: 15
j_call: TRBJ2-3

cdr3_nt: TGTGCCAGCAGTTACTCTGGGGAGGCCGGGGAGCTGCTTTTT
cdr3_aa: CASSYSGEAGELLF
v_call: TRBV6-5
clone_size: few
d_call: NA
cdr3_length: 14
j_call: TRBJ2-2

cdr3_nt: TGTGCCAGCAGTTTGGAGGTGGCTAGCGGGAGGGACGAGCAGTACTTC
cdr3_aa: CASSLEVASGRDEQYF
v_call: TRBV28
clone_size: many
d_call: TRBD2
cdr3_length: 16
j_call: TRBJ2-7

cdr3_nt: TGTGCCAGCCGGGACAGACCTAACACCGGGGAGCTGTTTTTT
cdr3_aa: CASRDRPNTGELFF
v_call: TRBV2
clone_size: many
d_call: TRBD1
cdr3_length: 14
j_call: TRBJ2-2

cdr3_nt: TGTGCCAGCAGCCAAGCTCAACCGGGGCAGCCCCAGCATTTT
cdr3_aa: CASSQAQPGQPQHF
v_call: TRBV12-3/TRBV12-4
clone_size: NA
d_call: NA
cdr3_length: 14
j_call: TRBJ1-5

cdr3_nt: TGTGCCAGCAGCTTAGGTGTCGGCTCCTACAATGAGCAGTTCTTC
cdr3_aa: CASSLGVGSYNEQFF
v_call: TRBV11-2
clone_size: many
d_call: NA
cdr3_length: 15
j_call: TRBJ2-1

cdr3_nt: TGTGCTAGTGGTTTGGAAGTTCCCTACGAGCAGTACTTC
cdr3_aa: CASGLEVPYEQYF
v_call: TRBV12-5
clone_size: many
d_call: NA
cdr3_length: 13
j_call: TRBJ2-7

cdr3_nt: TGCAGTGCTAGAGGACTAGCGGGTTTCAATGAGCAGTTCTTC
cdr3_aa: CSARGLAGFNEQFF
v_call: TRBV20-1
clone_size: NA
d_call: TRBD2
cdr3_length: 14
j_call: TRBJ2-1

cdr3_nt: TGTGCCAGCAGCACCGGGACAGGGGAACATTCACCCCTCCACTTT
cdr3_aa: CASSTGTGEHSPLHF
v_call: TRBV11-2
clone_size: NA
d_call: TRBD1
cdr3_length: 15
j_call: TRBJ1-6

cdr3_nt: TGTGCCAGCAGCCAAAGTCCCGGACGGCCCGAAAAACCCCTCCACTTT
cdr3_aa: CASSQSPGRPEKPLHF
v_call: TRBV3-1
clone_size: NA
d_call: NA
cdr3_length: 16
j_call: TRBJ1-6

cdr3_nt: TGCGCCAGCAGCTCGGAGGGGTCTGAAGCTTTCTTT
cdr3_aa: CASSSEGSEAFF
v_call: TRBV5-1
clone_size: few
d_call: NA
cdr3_length: 12
j_call: TRBJ1-1

cdr3_nt: TGTGCCATCAGTGCACCCGGGAGGAGGGAGACCCAGTACTTC
cdr3_aa: CAISAPGRRETQYF
v_call: TRBV10-3
clone_size: NA
d_call: TRBD2
cdr3_length: 14
j_call: TRBJ2-5

cdr3_nt: TGCAGTGCTAGAGATCGCGGAAGGAACACCTTC
cdr3_aa: CSARDRGRNTF
v_call: TRBV20-1
clone_size: many
d_call: NA
cdr3_length: 11
j_call: TRBJ1-2

cdr3_nt: TGTGCCAGCAGCCCCTTGGGACTAGGGGGCCGCAGCTCCTACGAGCAGTACTTC
cdr3_aa: CASSPLGLGGRSSYEQYF
v_call: TRBV14
clone_size: many
d_call: NA
cdr3_length: 18
j_call: TRBJ2-7

cdr3_nt: TGTGCCAGCAGTACCCTGGACAGAGATTATGGCTACACCTTC
cdr3_aa: CASSTLDRDYGYTF
v_call: TRBV27
clone_size: many
d_call: NA
cdr3_length: 14
j_call: TRBJ1-2

cdr3_nt: TGTGCCAGTAGTGCCCGACAGGACCCCTCTAGCACAGATACGCAGTATTTT
cdr3_aa: CASSARQDPSSTDTQYF
v_call: TRBV19
clone_size: many
d_call: NA
cdr3_length: 17
j_call: TRBJ2-3

cdr3_nt: TGTGCCAGCAGTTTATACGGGAGGGAGCAGTACTTC
cdr3_aa: CASSLYGREQYF
v_call: TRBV28
clone_size: many
d_call: TRBD2
cdr3_length: 12
j_call: TRBJ2-7

cdr3_nt: TGTGCCAGCAGAAATTCAGGGGTTCTCACTGAAGCTTTCTTT
cdr3_aa: CASRNSGVLTEAFF
v_call: TRBV6-2/TRBV6-3
clone_size: NA
d_call: NA
cdr3_length: 14
j_call: TRBJ1-1

cdr3_nt: TGTGCCAGCAGCTTGCCGGGACAGTGGACGGGGACCCAGTACTTC
cdr3_aa: CASSLPGQWTGTQYF
v_call: TRBV5-6
clone_size: many
d_call: TRBD1
cdr3_length: 15
j_call: TRBJ2-5

cdr3_nt: TGTGCCAGCAGTCGACAGGGGAAGGCTAATGAAAAACTGTTTTTT
cdr3_aa: CASSRQGKANEKLFF
v_call: TRBV2
clone_size: NA
d_call: TRBD1
cdr3_length: 15
j_call: TRBJ1-4

cdr3_nt: TGTGCCAGCAGCTTAAATCATGGTACTAGCGGAATCAGATTCGGGGAGCTGTTTTTT
cdr3_aa: CASSLNHGTSGIRFGELFF
v_call: TRBV11-3
clone_size: many
d_call: TRBD2
cdr3_length: 19
j_call: TRBJ2-2

cdr3_nt: TGTGCCATCAAGTCCAGGGTGGGGGAGCTGTTTTTT
cdr3_aa: CAIKSRVGELFF
v_call: TRBV10-3
clone_size: many
d_call: NA
cdr3_length: 12
j_call: TRBJ2-2

cdr3_nt: TGTGCCAGCGGAGGTCTCGGGTTGGGGCGTTCTGCCACAGATACGCAGTATTTT
cdr3_aa: CASGGLGLGRSATDTQYF
v_call: TRBV27
clone_size: few
d_call: NA
cdr3_length: 18
j_call: TRBJ2-3

cdr3_nt: TGCGCCAGCAGCTTGGCACCCTTGGCCTCCGCGAACACCGGGGAGCTGTTTTTT
cdr3_aa: CASSLAPLASANTGELFF
v_call: TRBV5-1
clone_size: many
d_call: NA
cdr3_length: 18
j_call: TRBJ2-2

cdr3_nt: TGTGCCAGCAGTGCTAGCGGCCGTTTAACCTACGAGCAGTACTTC
cdr3_aa: CASSASGRLTYEQYF
v_call: TRBV6-1
clone_size: NA
d_call: TRBD2
cdr3_length: 15
j_call: TRBJ2-7

cdr3_nt: TGTGCCAGCGGACTAGCGAGTACCTACGAGCAGTACTTC
cdr3_aa: CASGLASTYEQYF
v_call: TRBV6-2/TRBV6-3
clone_size: many
d_call: TRBD2
cdr3_length: 13
j_call: TRBJ2-7

cdr3_nt: TGTGCCAGCTCACCACCGGCCTCGCAGGGAGATACGCAGTATTTT
cdr3_aa: CASSPPASQGDTQYF
v_call: TRBV18
clone_size: many
d_call: NA
cdr3_length: 15
j_call: TRBJ2-3

cdr3_nt: TGTGCCTCCTCCCAGCGAGATACGCAGTATTTT
cdr3_aa: CASSQRDTQYF
v_call: TRBV5-5
clone_size: many
d_call: NA
cdr3_length: 11
j_call: TRBJ2-3

cdr3_nt: TGTGCCAGCAGCCTAGTAGTGGGGACCACTGAAGCTTTCTTT
cdr3_aa: CASSLVVGTTEAFF
v_call: TRBV7-9
clone_size: NA
d_call: NA
cdr3_length: 14
j_call: TRBJ1-1

cdr3_nt: TGTGCCAGCAGTGACAACCGGGACAGAGGAGGGTATGAGCAGTTCTTC
cdr3_aa: CASSDNRDRGGYEQFF
v_call: TRBV9
clone_size: many
d_call: NA
cdr3_length: 16
j_call: TRBJ2-1

cdr3_nt: TGTGCCAGCAGTGACGGGACTAGCGGCAATGAGCAGTTCTTC
cdr3_aa: CASSDGTSGNEQFF
v_call: TRBV6-4
clone_size: many
d_call: TRBD2
cdr3_length: 14
j_call: TRBJ2-1

cdr3_nt: TGTGCCAGCTCACCAATGGACTCACCAAAGTACGAGCAGTACTTC
cdr3_aa: CASSPMDSPKYEQYF
v_call: TRBV18
clone_size: many
d_call: NA
cdr3_length: 15
j_call: TRBJ2-7

cdr3_nt: TGTGCCAGCAGGGGAGACAGGGACCACTATGGCTACACCTTC
cdr3_aa: CASRGDRDHYGYTF
v_call: TRBV2
clone_size: NA
d_call: TRBD1
cdr3_length: 14
j_call: TRBJ1-2

cdr3_nt: TGTGCCAGCAGCTTAACTAGCGGCTTCTTGAATGAGCAGTTCTTC
cdr3_aa: CASSLTSGFLNEQFF
v_call: TRBV11-2
clone_size: many
d_call: TRBD2
cdr3_length: 15
j_call: TRBJ2-1

cdr3_nt: TGCGCCAGCAGCCAACGGCCGGGACTAGCGGGAGGACCCTACGAGCAGTACTTC
cdr3_aa: CASSQRPGLAGGPYEQYF
v_call: TRBV5-1
clone_size: many
d_call: TRBD2
cdr3_length: 18
j_call: TRBJ2-7

cdr3_nt: TGTGCCAGCAGTTTTGACAGGGGGCAAGGAGAGACCCAGTACTTC
cdr3_aa: CASSFDRGQGETQYF
v_call: TRBV12-3/TRBV12-4
clone_size: NA
d_call: TRBD1
cdr3_length: 15
j_call: TRBJ2-5

cdr3_nt: TGTGCCAGCACCCCTCGGGCGGACTCCTACGAGCAGTACTTC
cdr3_aa: CASTPRADSYEQYF
v_call: TRBV28
clone_size: many
d_call: NA
cdr3_length: 14
j_call: TRBJ2-7

cdr3_nt: TGTGCCAGCAGCCATTACTCTCCCAATGAGCAGTTCTTC
cdr3_aa: CASSHYSPNEQFF
v_call: TRBV3-1
clone_size: many
d_call: NA
cdr3_length: 13
j_call: TRBJ2-1

cdr3_nt: TGTGCCAGCAGCCGGAGGATAATGAACACTGAAGCTTTCTTT
cdr3_aa: CASSRRIMNTEAFF
v_call: TRBV7-8
clone_size: many
d_call: NA
cdr3_length: 14
j_call: TRBJ1-1

cdr3_nt: TGTGCCAGCAGCGGGGACAGTTCCCGGCGGAACACCATATATTTT
cdr3_aa: CASSGDSSRRNTIYF
v_call: TRBV9
clone_size: many
d_call: TRBD1
cdr3_length: 15
j_call: TRBJ1-3